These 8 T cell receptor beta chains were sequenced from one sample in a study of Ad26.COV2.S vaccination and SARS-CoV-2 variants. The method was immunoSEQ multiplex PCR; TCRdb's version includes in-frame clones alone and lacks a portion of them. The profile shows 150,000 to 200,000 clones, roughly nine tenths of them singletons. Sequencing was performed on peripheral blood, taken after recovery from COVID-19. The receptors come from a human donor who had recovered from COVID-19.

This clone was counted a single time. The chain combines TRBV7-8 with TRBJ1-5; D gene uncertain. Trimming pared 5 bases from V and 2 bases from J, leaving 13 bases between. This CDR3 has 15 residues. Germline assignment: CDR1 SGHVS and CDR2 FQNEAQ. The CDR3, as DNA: TGTGCCAGCAGCCTTAGAAACGACGGCAATCAGCCCCAGCATTTT. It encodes CASSLRNDGNQPQHF.

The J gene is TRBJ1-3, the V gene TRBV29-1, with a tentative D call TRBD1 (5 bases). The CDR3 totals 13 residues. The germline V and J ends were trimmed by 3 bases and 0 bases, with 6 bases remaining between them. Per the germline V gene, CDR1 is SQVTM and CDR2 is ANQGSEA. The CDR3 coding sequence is TGCAGCGTTGAGGGGACCTCTGGAAACACCATATATTTT. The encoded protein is CSVEGTSGNTIYF. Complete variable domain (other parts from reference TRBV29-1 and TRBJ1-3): SAVISQKPSRDICQRGTSLTIQCQVDSQVTMMFWYRQQPGQSLTLIATANQGSEATYESGFVIDKFPISRPNLTFSTLTVSNMSPEDSSIYLCSVEGTSGNTIYFGEGSWLTVV.

DNA for the CDR3: TGTGCCAGCTCTGAAGGAGGGGACCTCTCTGGGGCCAACGTCCTGACTTTC. This sequence encodes CASSEGGDLSGANVLTF. The chain employs TRBV7-6 and TRBJ2-6, with a tentative D call TRBD2 (6 bases). There are 17 residues in the CDR3. Germline values: CDR1 SGHVS, CDR2 FNYEAQ. V lost 8 bases and J lost 0, with 17 bases in between.

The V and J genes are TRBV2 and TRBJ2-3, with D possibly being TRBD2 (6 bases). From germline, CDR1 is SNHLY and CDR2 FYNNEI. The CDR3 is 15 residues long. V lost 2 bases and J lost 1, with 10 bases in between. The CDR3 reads CASSETGVGTDTQYF. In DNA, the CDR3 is TGTGCCAGCAGTGAAACGGGGGTAGGCACAGATACGCAGTATTTT.

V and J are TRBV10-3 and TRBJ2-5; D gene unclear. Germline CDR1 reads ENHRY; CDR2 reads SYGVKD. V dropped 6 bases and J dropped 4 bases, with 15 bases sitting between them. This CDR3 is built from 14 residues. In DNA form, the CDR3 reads TGTGCCATCAGAGACCCGGACCCAGGAGAGACCCAGTACTTC. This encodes CAIRDPDPGETQYF.

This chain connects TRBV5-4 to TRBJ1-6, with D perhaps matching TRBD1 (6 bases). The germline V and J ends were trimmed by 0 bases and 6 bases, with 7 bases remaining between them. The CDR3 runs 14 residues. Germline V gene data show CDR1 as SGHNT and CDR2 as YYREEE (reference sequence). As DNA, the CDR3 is TGTGCCAGCAGCTTGGACAGGGTTAATTCACCCCTCCACTTT. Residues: CASSLDRVNSPLHF.

The CDR3 region is CASSLDAGELFF. CDR3 DNA sequence: TGCGCCAGCAGCTTGGACGCCGGGGAGCTGTTTTTT. This chain links TRBV5-1 with TRBJ2-2; D not certain. This CDR3 spans 12 amino acids. CDR1 is SGHRS and CDR2 is YFSETQ in the germline V gene. V dropped 0 bases and J dropped 6 bases, with 3 bases sitting between them.

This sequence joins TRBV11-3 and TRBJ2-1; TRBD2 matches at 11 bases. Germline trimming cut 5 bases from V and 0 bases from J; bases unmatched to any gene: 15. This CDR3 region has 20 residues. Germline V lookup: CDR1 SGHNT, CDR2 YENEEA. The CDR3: CASSRGGTSGSISSYNEQFF. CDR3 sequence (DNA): TGTGCCAGCAGCCGAGGGGGGACTAGCGGTAGTATTAGCTCCTACAATGAGCAGTTCTTC.